This record concerns one TCR beta chain sequence. The sample belongs to a study of blood T cell repertoires in COVID-19. The overall study: The samples span acute and convalescent COVID-19 from the United States, Italy and Spain. Sample material is recorded as cDNA or gDNA derived from T cells, B-cell-depleted T cells, or PBMCs.

Measured with immunoSEQ multiplex PCR; TCRdb has only the in-frame clones, and not every one. There are roughly 100,000 clones in the sample; 75% to 90% occur only once, and 3.5% to 5% lies in the top ten. The length of the CDR3 is 14 residues. V was clipped by 3 bases and J by 8 bases; unmatched bases: 9. Per germline, CDR1 GTSNPN and CDR2 SVGIG (reference sequence). J is TRBJ1-4 and V is TRBV30; 7 bases align to TRBD1. The clonotype was recovered from a human donor in a cohort sampled during active COVID-19. Sequencing used peripheral blood. The CDR3 sequence is CAWSGTAWGEKLFF. In nucleotides, the CDR3 is TGTGCCTGGAGCGGGACAGCTTGGGGCGAAAAACTGTTTTTT.